This T cell receptor beta chain was retrieved from a study of T cell responses to AZD1222 COVID-19 vaccine. As to this clone: What it binds is not known.

The CDR3 totals 13 residues. Germline V gene lookup returns CDR1 MDHEN and CDR2 SYDVKM. Trimming left V 5 bases short and J 2 bases short, with 7 bases between. Study conclusions and caveats: Following two doses of AZD1222, Spike-specific TCR breadth and depth rose. Nearly half of spike-specific TCRs reportedly target unmutated variant regions. White British ancestry dominated among donors, who included more females, and clonal diversity was possibly underestimated.

This table comes from immunoSEQ multiplex PCR, and its TCRdb copy is limited to in-frame clones, with some not included. The sample yields 120,000 to 150,000 clones, 85% to 95% seen once. The V gene is TRBV28, the J gene TRBJ1-5; D remains unclear. Sequenced material: peripheral blood, taken on day 0 of MenACWY control vaccination. The TCR comes from an adult in good health. DNA of the CDR3: TGTGCCAGCAGTCCCTTTGGCAATCAGCCCCAGCATTTT. Translating it yields CASSPFGNQPQHF.